This T cell receptor beta chain appears in the sequencing data of a study of blood T cell repertoires in COVID-19. On the study more broadly: T cells, B-cell-depleted T cells, or PBMCs provided the cDNA or gDNA that served as material.

Seattle patients were enrolled during active infection and followed longitudinally. Worth noting for this clone: The junction departs from germline at one end; a sequencing error may be responsible.

TCRdb's table, derived via immunoSEQ multiplex PCR, lists solely in-frame clones and lacks some. This sample has 250,000 to 300,000 clones, with about nine tenths found just once. From germline, CDR1 is MNHEY and CDR2 SMNVEV (reference sequence). The CDR3 consists of 15 residues. The sequence was obtained from a woman aged 25-40 years with COVID-19, enrolled during active disease. V is TRBV27 and J is TRBJ2-7, with a tentative D call TRBD1 (6 bases). The sequencing input was peripheral blood. Written as DNA, the CDR3 is TGTGCCAGCAGTGTATCGACAGGAATTGGGTACGAGCAGTACTTC. Encoded protein: CASSVSTGIGYEQYF.